These 11 T cell receptor beta chains were sequenced from one sample in a study of blood T cells in healthy people across ages. Using a J-beta primer mix together with a sample-barcoded 5' primer, a second PCR was run for about 6 to 12 cycles. TCRdb ran MiXCR on the 5' RACE reads and lists one entry per CDR3 protein. The data show almost 1 million distinct CDR3 sequences, about 51% seen once. Sequencing was carried out using blood. These receptors were taken from a woman aged 55-75 years in good health.

The V call is TRBV12-3 or TRBV12-4, the J call TRBJ2-5, with 10 bases matching TRBD2. Germline trimming cut 5 bases from V and 5 bases from J; bases unmatched to any gene: 11. This CDR3 is 16 amino acids long. CDR3 protein: CASSAGKAGGPETQYF. As DNA, the CDR3 is TGTGCCAGCAGTGCCGGGAAAGCGGGAGGGCCGGAGACCCAGTACTTC.

The V call is TRBV7-8, the J call TRBJ2-5, with 11 bases matching TRBD2. The CDR3 is 14 residues long. From germline, CDR1 is SGHVS and CDR2 FQNEAQ. V lost 5 bases and J lost 11; bases outside the gene matches: 10. The CDR3, as DNA: TGTGCCAGCAGCATTAGCGGGAGGGCCGATGAGCAGTACTTC. Translation: CASSISGRADEQYF.

This clonotype has only a few counts. This sequence joins TRBV7-2 and TRBJ2-3, with unresolved D. Per the germline V gene, CDR1 is SGHTA and CDR2 is FQGNSA. The CDR3 spans 12 residues. The ends were cut back, 7 bases at V and 5 bases at J, with 10 bases in the middle. The CDR3 DNA reads TGTGCCAGCACCCAGGTAGAAGATACGCAGTATTTT. It codes for CASTQVEDTQYF.

This clonotype was counted only a few times. The chain carries TRBV10-3 and TRBJ2-4, with D possibly TRBD1 on 5 matching bases. Germline loops: CDR1 ENHRY, CDR2 SYGVKD. The CDR3 is 15 amino acids. Trimming removed 3 bases from V and 3 bases from J, with 12 bases in between. This chain's CDR3 is CAISEESGFKNIQYF. The CDR3 nucleotides are TGTGCCATCAGTGAAGAATCAGGGTTCAAAAACATTCAGTACTTC.

V is TRBV7-9 and J is TRBJ2-6, with D tentatively TRBD1 (5 bases). CDR1 SEHNR and CDR2 FQNEAQ come from the germline V gene (reference sequence). The V end was cut by 0 bases, the J end by 2 bases, with 8 bases between. The length of the CDR3 is 16 residues. The CDR3 sequence: CASSLAGATGANVLTF. In nucleotides, the CDR3 is TGTGCCAGCAGCTTAGCTGGGGCGACTGGGGCCAACGTCCTGACTTTC.

The chain combines TRBV24-1 with TRBJ2-4; the match to TRBD1 covers 7 bases. The J call could be wrong; TRBJ2-7 is a better fit for the DNA end. The germline V gene encodes CDR1 KGHDR and CDR2 SFDVKD. The CDR3 consists of 18 residues. As DNA, the CDR3 is TGTGCCACCAGTGATTTGCGCCAGGACTCACCAGGGGGTTACGAGCAGTACTTC. Its translation: CATSDLRQDSPGGYEQYF.

The V and J genes are TRBV20-1 and TRBJ2-1; TRBD1 or TRBD2 may be the D gene (5 bases each). This CDR3 has 11 amino acids. V dropped 0 bases and J dropped 10 bases, with 7 bases sitting between them. From germline, CDR1 is DFQATT and CDR2 SNEGSKA (reference sequence). CDR3 region: CSAREWGEQFF. The CDR3, as DNA: TGCAGTGCTAGAGAATGGGGGGAGCAGTTCTTC.

The chain couples TRBV12-3 or TRBV12-4 to TRBJ2-7; 8 positions match TRBD1. The CDR3 runs to 15 residues. After removal of 0 bases from V and 2 bases from J, the junction contained 3 bases not matched to a gene. CDR3 sequence reads: CASSLAATGAYEQYF. The CDR3 DNA reads as TGTGCCAGCAGTTTAGCGGCGACAGGGGCCTACGAGCAGTACTTC.

The chain combines TRBV7-2 with TRBJ1-2, with D possibly matching TRBD1 (6 bases). This CDR3 spans 14 amino acids. V shed 7 bases and J shed 2 bases, with 14 bases lying between them. Germline-derived CDR1 and CDR2 are SGHTA and FQGNSA. CDR3 protein: CASTNRADNYGYTF. The CDR3 nucleotides are TGTGCCAGCACGAACAGGGCCGACAACTATGGCTACACCTTC.

The chain is built from TRBV20-1 and TRBJ2-4; D gene unclear. With 0 bases removed from V and 4 bases from J, the gap between germline ends came to 10 bases. The CDR3 length is 14 residues. Germline CDR1 and CDR2: DFQATT and SNEGSKA (reference sequence). The CDR3 sequence: CSARDLRAKNIQYF. The DNA for the CDR3 is TGCAGTGCTAGAGATCTCCGGGCAAAAAACATTCAGTACTTC.

The J gene is TRBJ2-3, the V gene TRBV18; 7 nucleotides match TRBD1. The CDR3 sequence is 15 residues long. The germline CDR1 and CDR2 sequences are KGHSH and LQKENI. Trimming took 3 bases from V and 0 from J; bases not matched to a gene: 3. The CDR3 protein is CASSPPGQSTDTQYF. The DNA for the CDR3 is TGTGCCAGCTCACCGCCGGGACAGAGCACAGATACGCAGTATTTT. The variable domain in full, completed from reference TRBV18 and TRBJ2-3, reads NAGVMQNPRHLVRRRGQEARLRCSPMKGHSHVYWYRQLPEEGLKFMVYLQKENIIDESGMPKERFSAEFPKEGPSILRIQQVVRGDSAAYFCASSPPGQSTDTQYFGPGTRLTVL.